The following is a T cell receptor (beta chain) sequence with its context. Libraries were prepared by immunoSEQ multiplex PCR; TCRdb keeps only in-frame clonotypes and omits some of them. The sample includes 45,000 to 50,000 clones, just under 85% of them seen just once. This CDR3 spans 11 amino acids. This record comes from a study of fetal regulatory T cell absence and autoimmunity. The chain combines TRBV23-1 with TRBJ2-5, with 8 bases that match TRBD1. The J call may be in error: the DNA end matches TRBJ2-7 better. TRBV23-1 qualifies as an ORF whose function is uncertain. The sample was cord blood. The TCR sequence derives from a newborn boy with IPEX syndrome. CDR3 residues: CATTGGYEQYF. As DNA, the CDR3 is TGCGCCACTACAGGGGGGTACGAGCAGTACTTC.